Each of the 11 T cell receptor beta chains below was sequenced from the same sample in a study of blood T cell repertoires in COVID-19. Method: immunoSEQ multiplex PCR; TCRdb's copy keeps in-frame clones and lacks some. Among under 300,000 clones listed, 80% to 90% were seen once. The sequencing sample was made of PBMCs or T cells enriched from blood (not recorded which). The source is a woman in her thirties or forties who had been exposed to COVID-19.

V usage is TRBV19 and J usage is TRBJ2-5, with 7 bases that match TRBD1. Germline V gene sequence: CDR1 LNHDA, CDR2 SQIVND (reference sequence). V trimming: 9 bases; J trimming: 4 bases; junction bases outside the gene matches: 5. The CDR3 has 12 amino acids. The CDR3, as DNA: TGTGCCAGCCGGGACAGTGGAGAGACCCAGTACTTC. Encoded protein: CASRDSGETQYF.

J is TRBJ2-5 and V is TRBV29-1; D not certain. The CDR3 covers 12 residues. V lost 8 bases and J lost 2, with 12 bases in between. The germline CDR1 and CDR2 sequences are SQVTM and ANQGSEA. This chain's CDR3 is CSSFGQQETQYF. The CDR3 DNA reads as TGCAGCTCCTTTGGCCAACAAGAGACCCAGTACTTC.

This chain links TRBV5-6 with TRBJ1-5; D perhaps matches TRBD1 (6 bases). Germline V gene sequence: CDR1 SGHDT, CDR2 YYEEEE. The CDR3 consists of 15 residues. The V end was cut by 3 bases, the J end by 4 bases, with 14 bases between. In nucleotides, the CDR3 is TGTGCCAGCAGCTCAACAGGGCTACGGAATCAGCCCCAGCATTTT. It encodes CASSSTGLRNQPQHF.

The chain carries TRBV18 and TRBJ1-6; no clear D gene. CDR1 and CDR2 (germline): KGHSH, LQKENI. V lost 4 bases, J lost 0 bases, and 13 bases lay in between. The CDR3 is 17 amino acids. CDR3 residues: CASSQGGSSSYNSPLHF. The CDR3 DNA is TGTGCCAGCTCACAGGGAGGCTCGAGCTCCTATAATTCACCCCTCCACTTT.

The V call is TRBV9, the J call TRBJ2-3; 7 positions match TRBD2. The CDR3 covers 18 residues. Unmatched junction bases numbered 17, after V lost 4 bases and J lost 3 bases. Germline CDR1 is SGDLS and CDR2 is YYNGEE. CDR3 DNA: TGTGCCAGCAGCCCCACAACGATGGGGAGGGGAGGGACAGATACGCAGTATTTT. It specifies CASSPTTMGRGGTDTQYF.

V usage is TRBV5-4 and J usage is TRBJ1-2; 11 nucleotides agree with TRBD1. J was trimmed by 5 bases and V by 3 bases; bases with no gene match: 3. CDR3 size: 14 residues. The germline CDR1 and CDR2 sequences are SGHNT and YYREEE (reference sequence). CDR3 amino acids: CASSWGQGGYGYTF. The CDR3 nucleotides are TGTGCCAGCAGCTGGGGACAGGGGGGGTATGGCTACACCTTC.

The chain employs TRBV7-2 and TRBJ1-2; D uncertain. This CDR3 is built from 14 residues. Trimming shortened V by 2 bases and J by 5 bases, and 12 bases separated the two germline ends. Germline V gene data show CDR1 as SGHTA and CDR2 as FQGNSA. The CDR3 is CASSLKLSLYGYTF. DNA of the CDR3: TGTGCCAGCAGCTTAAAACTTTCGCTGTATGGCTACACCTTC. The whole variable domain, remainder taken from reference TRBV7-2 and TRBJ1-2, is GAGVSQSPSNKVTEKGKDVELRCDPISGHTALYWYRQSLGQGLEFLIYFQGNSAPDKSGLPSDRFSAERTGGSVSTLTIQRTQQEDSAVYLCASSLKLSLYGYTFGSGTRLTVV.

The chain links TRBV10-3 to TRBJ2-7; TRBD1 aligns across 7 bases. Trimming took 2 bases from V and 5 from J; bases not matched to a gene: 0. Germline loops: CDR1 ENHRY, CDR2 SYGVKD. The CDR3 has 12 amino acids. The CDR3 nucleotides read TGTGCCATCAGTGAGGGGACAGACGAGCAGTACGTC. This gives the protein CAISEGTDEQYV.

The V call is TRBV19, the J call TRBJ2-2; D unclear. Trimming left V 6 bases short and J 1 base short, with 9 bases between. This CDR3 comprises 14 residues. Germline assignment: CDR1 LNHDA and CDR2 SQIVND (reference sequence). The DNA for the CDR3 is TGTGCCAGTAGGAAAACCGGGAACACCGGGGAGCTGTTTTTT. As protein: CASRKTGNTGELFF. Supplemented by reference TRBV19 and TRBJ2-2, the full variable domain reads DGGITQSPKYLFRKEGQNVTLSCEQNLNHDAMYWYRQDPGQGLRLIYYSQIVNDFQKGDIAEGYSVSREKKESFPLTVTSAQKNPTAFYLCASRKTGNTGELFFGEGSRLTVL.

V and J are TRBV2 and TRBJ1-5; TRBD1 matches 8 bases. The V and J ends lost 5 bases and 0 bases, in that order; junction bases with no gene match: 12. The germline gives CDR1 SNHLY, CDR2 FYNNEI. The CDR3 contains 18 residues. CDR3 region: CASSTTRRTGYSNQPQHF. CDR3 DNA sequence: TGTGCCAGCAGTACCACCCGCCGGACAGGGTATAGCAATCAGCCCCAGCATTTT.

This chain uses TRBV2 with TRBJ1-3; D might be TRBD1 (6 bases). Per germline, CDR1 SNHLY and CDR2 FYNNEI. V lost 4 bases and J lost 0, with 13 bases in between. CDR3 size: 16 residues. CDR3 amino acids: CASSGDTGTSGNTIYF. The CDR3 nucleotides are TGTGCCAGCAGTGGGGACACCGGGACCTCTGGAAACACCATATATTTT.